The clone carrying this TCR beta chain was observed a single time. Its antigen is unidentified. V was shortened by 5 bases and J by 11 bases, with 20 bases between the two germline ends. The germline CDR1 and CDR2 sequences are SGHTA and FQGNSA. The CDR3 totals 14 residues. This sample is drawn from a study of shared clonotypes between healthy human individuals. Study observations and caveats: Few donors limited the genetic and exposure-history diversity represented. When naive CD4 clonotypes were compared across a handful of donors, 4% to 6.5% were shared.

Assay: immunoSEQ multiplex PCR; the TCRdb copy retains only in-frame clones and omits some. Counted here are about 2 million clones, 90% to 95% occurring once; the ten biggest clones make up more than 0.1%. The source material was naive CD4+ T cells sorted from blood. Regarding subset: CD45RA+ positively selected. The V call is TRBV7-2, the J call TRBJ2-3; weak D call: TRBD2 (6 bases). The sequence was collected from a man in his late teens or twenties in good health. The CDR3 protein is CASSPGLPYREQYF. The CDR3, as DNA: TGTGCCAGCAGCCCGGGACTCCCCTATCGGGAGCAGTATTTT.